One sample yielded the 17 T cell receptor beta chains listed below, sequenced in a study of shared clonotypes between healthy human individuals. Profiling relied on immunoSEQ multiplex PCR, and the TCRdb table lists in-frame clones only, not all of them. The sample carries millions of clones, over 85% recorded once. What was sequenced was naive CD4+ T cells sorted from blood. The subset: CD45RA+ positively selected. Receptors were obtained from a man aged 18 to 35 in good health.

This sequence joins TRBV6-5 and TRBJ2-7, with TRBD1 identical over 9 bases. The CDR3 runs to 14 residues. Germline lookup yields CDR1 MNHEY and CDR2 SVGAGI. Trimming removed 5 bases from V and 6 bases from J; junction bases left unmatched: 8. CDR3 amino acids: CASSPRPTGGEQYF. In DNA, the CDR3 is TGTGCCAGCAGTCCGCGGCCGACAGGGGGCGAGCAGTACTTC.

This chain uses TRBV11-2 with TRBJ1-5; D ambiguous. Germline V CDR1 and CDR2: SGHAT, FQNNGV. Trimming took off 8 bases at V and 6 bases at J, with 14 bases between the two ends. The CDR3 loop spans 13 amino acids. Here the CDR3 DNA reads TGTGCCAGCGGGATGACGGAAGGTCAGCCCCAGCATTTT. Translating gives CASGMTEGQPQHF.

CDR3 DNA: TGTGCCAGCAGCGTGAAAGGACCGGCTGGCTACAATGAGCAGTTCTTC. Translating gives CASSVKGPAGYNEQFF. This sequence joins TRBV7-8 and TRBJ2-1, with no clear D. With 5 bases removed from V and 3 bases from J, the gap between germline ends came to 17 bases. Germline lookup yields CDR1 SGHVS and CDR2 FQNEAQ. The CDR3 consists of 16 residues. The full variable domain, with the rest looked up from reference TRBV7-8 and TRBJ2-1, is GAGVSQSPRYKVAKRGQDVALRCDPISGHVSLFWYQQALGQGPEFLTYFQNEAQLDKSGLPSDRFFAERPEGSVSTLKIQRTQQEDSAVYLCASSVKGPAGYNEQFFGPGTRLTVL.

In the case of this clone: Other DNA sequences from this sample encode an identical CDR3 as well. CDR3 protein: CASSLDSPYEQYF. Written as DNA, the CDR3 is TGCGCCAGCAGCTTGGACTCCCCCTACGAGCAGTACTTC. This chain uses TRBV5-1 with TRBJ2-7; D uncertain. CDR1 and CDR2 from the germline V gene are SGHRS and YFSETQ. V lost 0 bases, J lost 2 bases, and 6 bases lay in between. This CDR3 region has 13 residues.

This rearrangement joins TRBV19 to TRBJ1-2; D possibly corresponds to TRBD1 (6 bases). Per the germline V gene, CDR1 is LNHDA and CDR2 is SQIVND (reference sequence). V dropped 7 bases and J dropped 0 bases, with 15 bases sitting between them. The CDR3 has 15 residues. CDR3 in DNA: TGTGCCAGTACCTCGGGGGGCAGGGCTAACTATGGCTACACCTTC. It codes for CASTSGGRANYGYTF.

With respect to this clone: The sample carries other DNA sequences with the same CDR3. The V gene is TRBV5-1, the J gene TRBJ2-7; unclear D gene. The CDR3 covers 13 residues. The ends were cut back, 0 bases at V and 2 bases at J, with 6 bases in the middle. Germline CDR1 is SGHRS and CDR2 is YFSETQ. The chain's CDR3 is CASSLAAAYEQYF. In nucleotides, the CDR3 is TGCGCCAGCAGCTTGGCCGCAGCCTACGAGCAGTACTTC.

V is TRBV9 and J is TRBJ1-6, with TRBD1 as a possible D gene (6 bases). This CDR3 contains 17 residues. V was clipped by 4 bases and J by 2 bases, with 16 bases between them. Germline V lookup: CDR1 SGDLS, CDR2 YYNGEE. CDR3 bases: TGTGCCAGCAGCCCCCAGGCAGGGGACCCCTATAATTCACCCCTCCACTTT. Protein product: CASSPQAGDPYNSPLHF.

The count of this clone is one. J is TRBJ1-1 and V is TRBV7-8; no firm D call. CDR1 and CDR2 from the germline V gene are SGHVS and FQNEAQ. The CDR3 extends over 13 amino acids. V lost 3 bases, J lost 4 bases, and 9 bases lay in between. For the CDR3, the DNA is TGTGCCAGCAGCTTTGGCAGTGTCACTGAAGCTTTCTTT. This encodes CASSFGSVTEAFF.

The chain recombines TRBV11-2 with TRBJ1-3, with unresolved D. CDR3 size: 16 residues. Germline CDR1 and CDR2: SGHAT and FQNNGV. Trimming left V 1 base short and J 7 bases short, with 17 bases between. In DNA, the CDR3 is TGTGCCAGCAGCTTAGTAGGCAGTGAAGTCAGTAACACCATATATTTT. Translated: CASSLVGSEVSNTIYF.

J is TRBJ2-7 and V is TRBV11-2, with 12 bases that match TRBD2. Germline trimming cut 1 base from V and 5 bases from J; bases unmatched to any gene: 15. CDR3 length: 19 amino acids. Germline CDR1 is SGHAT and CDR2 is FQNNGV. CDR3 protein: CASSLGQGLAGPIKHEQYF. As DNA, the CDR3 is TGTGCCAGCAGCTTAGGTCAAGGACTAGCGGGACCCATTAAACACGAGCAGTACTTC.

The chain has TRBV5-1 and TRBJ2-1; TRBD2 aligns across 11 bases. The CDR3 contains 16 residues. Germline V gene lookup returns CDR1 SGHRS and CDR2 YFSETQ. The V and J ends lost 4 bases and 1 base, in that order; junction bases with no gene match: 4. Here the CDR3 DNA reads TGCGCCAGCAGCGCAATAGCGGGAGGGTCCTACAATGAGCAGTTCTTC. It codes for CASSAIAGGSYNEQFF.

Here the CDR3 DNA reads TGTGCCAGCAGCCCTCTGGTGACAGGGCGCGGGGACGAGCAGTACTTC. It is translated as CASSPLVTGRGDEQYF. The V call is TRBV7-9, the J call TRBJ2-7, with D perhaps matching TRBD1 (7 bases). This CDR3 spans 16 amino acids. Trimming cost V 5 bases and J 5 bases, with 22 bases left between them. Germline CDR1 is SEHNR and CDR2 is FQNEAQ (reference sequence).

The chain uses TRBV7-9 and TRBJ2-5; perhaps TRBD2 as D (5 bases). Germline loops: CDR1 SEHNR, CDR2 FQNEAQ (reference sequence). The CDR3 runs 12 residues. V lost 5 bases and J lost 5, with 9 bases in between. As DNA, the CDR3 is TGTGCCAGCAGCCCTGCGGGTGAGACCCAGTACTTC. Amino acids: CASSPAGETQYF. Supplemented by reference TRBV7-9 and TRBJ2-5, the full variable domain reads DTGVSQNPRHKITKRGQNVTFRCDPISEHNRLYWYRQTLGQGPEFLTYFQNEAQLEKSRLLSDRFSAERPKGSFSTLEIQRTEQGDSAMYLCASSPAGETQYFGPGTRLLVL.

V and J are TRBV5-4 and TRBJ1-4, with D hard to call. The V gene's germline CDR1 is SGHNT and CDR2 YYREEE (reference sequence). The CDR3 has 14 amino acids. V shed 1 base and J shed 2 bases, with 6 bases lying between them. The CDR3 DNA follows: TGTGCCAGCAGCTTGTTTCAGACTAATGAAAAACTGTTTTTT. Translating gives CASSLFQTNEKLFF.

The chain's CDR3 is CASSVGQRGETQYF. Written as DNA, the CDR3 is TGTGCCAGCAGCGTAGGGCAGCGCGGGGAGACCCAGTACTTC. This chain joins TRBV9 and TRBJ2-5, with D possibly matching TRBD2 (5 bases). Germline lookup yields CDR1 SGDLS and CDR2 YYNGEE. The CDR3 totals 14 residues. The V end was cut by 0 bases, the J end by 5 bases, with 11 bases between.

The rearrangement joins TRBV11-2 to TRBJ1-5; D gene unclear. CDR1 SGHAT and CDR2 FQNNGV come from the germline V gene. Trimming took 1 base from V and 0 from J, leaving 4 bases between them. The CDR3 contains 14 residues. CDR3 nucleotide sequence: TGTGCCAGCAGCTTAGCGGGTAGCAATCAGCCCCAGCATTTT. It encodes CASSLAGSNQPQHF.

The gene calls are TRBV6-5 and TRBJ1-1, with TRBD1 as a possible D gene (5 bases). Germline V CDR1 and CDR2: MNHEY, SVGAGI. The CDR3 consists of 14 residues. V gave up 10 bases and J gave up 2 bases, with 17 bases separating them. The CDR3 nucleotides read TGTGCCACTCAGACGGGACCCTCAAACACTGAAGCTTTCTTT. It encodes CATQTGPSNTEAFF.